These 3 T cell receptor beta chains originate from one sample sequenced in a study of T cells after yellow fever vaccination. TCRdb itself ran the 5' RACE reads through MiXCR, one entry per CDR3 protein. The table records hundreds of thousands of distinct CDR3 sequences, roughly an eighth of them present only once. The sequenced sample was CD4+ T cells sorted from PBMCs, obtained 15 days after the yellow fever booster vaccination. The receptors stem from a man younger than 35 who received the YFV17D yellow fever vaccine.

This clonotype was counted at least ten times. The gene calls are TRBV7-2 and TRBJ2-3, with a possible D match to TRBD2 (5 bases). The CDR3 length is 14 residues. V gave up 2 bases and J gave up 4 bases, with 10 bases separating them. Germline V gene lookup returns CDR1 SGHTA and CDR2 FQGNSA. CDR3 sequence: CASSLRRSPDTQYF. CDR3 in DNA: TGTGCCAGCAGCTTAAGGAGGTCGCCAGATACGCAGTATTTT.

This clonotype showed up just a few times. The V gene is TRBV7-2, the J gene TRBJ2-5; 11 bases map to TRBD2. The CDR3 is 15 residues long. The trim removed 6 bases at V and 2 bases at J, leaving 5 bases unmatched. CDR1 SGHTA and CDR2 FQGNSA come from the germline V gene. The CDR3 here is CASSPSGGLQETQYF. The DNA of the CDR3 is TGTGCCAGCAGTCCTAGCGGGGGGTTACAAGAGACCCAGTACTTC.

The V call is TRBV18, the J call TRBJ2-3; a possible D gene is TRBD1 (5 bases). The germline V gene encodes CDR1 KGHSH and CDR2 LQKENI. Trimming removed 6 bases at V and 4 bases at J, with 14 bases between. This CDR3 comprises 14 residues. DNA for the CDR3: TGTGCCAGCTCCCCAATGTCGACAGCAGATACGCAGTATTTT. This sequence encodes CASSPMSTADTQYF.